The present entry profiles one T cell receptor (beta chain) with its context. Its antigen is still unknown. These data come from a study of monozygotic twins with inflammatory bowel disease (dated by TCRdb to the late 2010s). Regarding the complete study: A total of some 30 monozygotic twin pairs were included in the full study, comprising nine German pairs (four IBD-concordant, five IBD-discordant) and 19 IBD-discordant Danish pairs. Each individual had, on average, about 151 000 unique TCRalpha sequences and 181 000 unique TCRbeta sequences available for analysis. The search for disease-associated traits relied mainly on comparing, within discordant pairs, IBD patients with their genetically identical healthy co-twins. Study-wide findings and limitations: IBD patients had lower TCRbeta repertoire diversity, measured by the inverse Simpson index, than their healthy co-twins. The results gave no support for a single strong signal or clonotype linked to IBD. Because patients were on differing immunosuppressive treatments, the repertoires may have picked up extra background noise and inter-individual variability. Repertoire similarity did not differ between concordant and discordant twins, possibly due to limited statistical power. The analysis was unable to tell different T cell subtypes apart. IBD patients shared fewer clonotypes with other individuals than healthy twins did, most markedly in patients showing signs of disease activity.

Library creation used 5' RACE. For each TCR library, approximately 4,000 ng of total RNA was used. For each sample, cDNA synthesis with SMARTScribe reverse transcriptase was split into eight separate reactions. Unique molecular identifiers containing a 6-nucleotide sample barcode were introduced through template switching during cDNA synthesis. TCRalpha and TCRbeta cDNA was amplified by two nested PCRs of 16 and 9 cycles, with bead purification after each PCR. Before amplification, cDNA was treated with uracil DNA-glycosylase and purified using the QIAquick PCR purification kit. The second PCR added Illumina TruSeq-compatible adapters along with sample-specific barcodes. TapeStation and Qubit were used to check library quality and concentration, and around 4.7 ng of each library was pooled. Sequencing of pooled libraries was carried out on an Illumina HiSeq2500 single-index Rapid Run using 2 x 100 bp reads and custom sequencing primers. The authors processed their data as follows. PCR and sequencing errors were corrected by UMI-based consensus assembly using MiGEC version 1.2.6. MiXCR version 2.1.1 was used for V(D)J alignment, clonotype assembly and CDR3 extraction. Normalisation of gene usage, clonotype sharing and MAIT/NKT TCR abundance was achieved by analysing the top 1000, 10 000 and 20 000 clonotypes per sample. After downsampling to 27 000 UMIs, diversity was calculated as the inverse Simpson index using the vegan R package. Paired Mann-Whitney U tests on discordant twin pairs were used, with Benjamini-Hochberg multiple-testing correction. TCRdb reprocessed the reads, so every CDR3 protein sequence counts as one entry and DNA is not shown. TCRdb, rather than the study authors, made the V and J calls. The sample's own table lists fewer than 350,000 distinct CDR3 sequences. The biggest ten clones account for 2% to 2.5% of the sample.

From each donor, a roughly 2.5 ml peripheral blood sample was collected into PAXgene tubes and stored at -80 degrees C. Total RNA was isolated from whole blood with the PAXgene blood miRNA kit on an automated QIAcube, without T cell sorting. Deep TCRalpha and TCRbeta repertoire profiling with unique molecular barcoding was performed on peripheral blood of monozygotic twin pairs concordant or discordant for inflammatory bowel disease. For every twin pair, smoking habits were documented, and each individual was categorised as a current, former or never smoker. From the cysteine up to the phenylalanine, the CDR3 has a length of 14 residues. Nucleotide data are not available. According to the germline V gene (reference sequence), CDR1 reads DFQATT and CDR2 reads SNEGSKA.

The receptor was isolated from a human donor with ulcerative colitis or Crohn's disease, or a healthy co-twin of an affected twin (not recorded which). The specimen sequenced was blood. The rearranged segments are TRBV20-1 and TRBJ2-7; no DNA is available, so the TRBD1 call from TCRdb remains unchecked. The CDR3 is CSAVRDRGSYEQYF.